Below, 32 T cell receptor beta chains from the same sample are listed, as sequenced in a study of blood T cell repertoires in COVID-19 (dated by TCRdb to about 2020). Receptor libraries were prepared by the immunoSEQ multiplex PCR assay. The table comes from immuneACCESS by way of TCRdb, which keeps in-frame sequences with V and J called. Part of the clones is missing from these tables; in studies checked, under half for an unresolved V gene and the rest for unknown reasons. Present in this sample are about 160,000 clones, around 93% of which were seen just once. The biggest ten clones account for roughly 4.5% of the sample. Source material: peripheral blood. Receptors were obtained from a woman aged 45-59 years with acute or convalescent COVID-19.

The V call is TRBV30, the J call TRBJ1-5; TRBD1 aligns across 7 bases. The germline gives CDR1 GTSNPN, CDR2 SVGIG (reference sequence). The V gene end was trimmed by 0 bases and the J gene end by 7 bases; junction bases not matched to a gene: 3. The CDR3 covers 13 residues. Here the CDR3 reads CAWSVTGAQPQHF. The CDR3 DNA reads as TGTGCCTGGAGTGTAACAGGGGCCCAGCCCCAGCATTTT.

Here the CDR3 DNA reads TGTGCCAGTAGTCCTATGGGGGGGACCCCCAAGGGGACTGAAGCTTTCTTT. It translates to CASSPMGGTPKGTEAFF. This rearrangement joins TRBV19 to TRBJ1-1; a possible D gene is TRBD1 (5 bases). Between the trimmed V and J ends, which lost 5 bases and 5 bases, there was a span of 24 bases. Looked up from germline, CDR1 is LNHDA and CDR2 is SQIVND (reference sequence). The CDR3 spans 17 residues. The whole variable domain, remainder taken from reference TRBV19 and TRBJ1-1, is DGGITQSPKYLFRKEGQNVTLSCEQNLNHDAMYWYRQDPGQGLRLIYYSQIVNDFQKGDIAEGYSVSREKKESFPLTVTSAQKNPTAFYLCASSPMGGTPKGTEAFFGQGTRLTVV.

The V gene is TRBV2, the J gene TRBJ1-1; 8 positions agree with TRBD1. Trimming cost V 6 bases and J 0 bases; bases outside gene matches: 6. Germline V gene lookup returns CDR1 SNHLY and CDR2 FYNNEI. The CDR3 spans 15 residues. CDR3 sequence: CASRVGQGMNTEAFF. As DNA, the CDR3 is TGTGCCAGCAGAGTAGGACAGGGAATGAACACTGAAGCTTTCTTT. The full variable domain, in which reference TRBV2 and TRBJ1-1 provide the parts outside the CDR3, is EPEVTQTPSHQVTQMGQEVILRCVPISNHLYFYWYRQILGQKVEFLVSFYNNEISEKSEIFDDQFSVERPDGSNFTLKIRSTKLEDSAMYFCASRVGQGMNTEAFFGQGTRLTVV.

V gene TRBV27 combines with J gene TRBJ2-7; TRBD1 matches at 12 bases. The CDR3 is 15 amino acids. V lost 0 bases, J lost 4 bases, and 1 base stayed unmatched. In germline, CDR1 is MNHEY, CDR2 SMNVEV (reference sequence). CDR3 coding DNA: TGTGCCAGCAGTTTATCGGGACAGGGGGCGTACGAGCAGTACTTC. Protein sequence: CASSLSGQGAYEQYF.

DNA for the CDR3: TGTGCCAGCAGCGAGGGCGGAGGGTCACCCCTCCACTTT. This sequence encodes CASSEGGGSPLHF. The J gene is TRBJ1-6, the V gene TRBV11-2; no clear D gene. V lost 5 bases to trimming and J lost 10 bases, with 12 bases between them. The CDR3 loop spans 13 amino acids. CDR1 is SGHAT, CDR2 FQNNGV, per germline.

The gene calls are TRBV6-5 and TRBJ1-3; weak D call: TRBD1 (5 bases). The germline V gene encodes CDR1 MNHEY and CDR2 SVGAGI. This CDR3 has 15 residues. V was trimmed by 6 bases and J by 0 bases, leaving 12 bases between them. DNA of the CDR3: TGTGCCAGCAGACCAGGGTTGAGCTCTGGAAACACCATATATTTT. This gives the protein CASRPGLSSGNTIYF.

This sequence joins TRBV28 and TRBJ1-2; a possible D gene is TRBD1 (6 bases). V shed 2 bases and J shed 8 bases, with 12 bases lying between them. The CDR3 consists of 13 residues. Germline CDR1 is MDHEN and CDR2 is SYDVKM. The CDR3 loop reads CASSLAGGEGYTF. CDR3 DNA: TGTGCCAGCAGTTTAGCTGGGGGCGAAGGCTACACCTTC.

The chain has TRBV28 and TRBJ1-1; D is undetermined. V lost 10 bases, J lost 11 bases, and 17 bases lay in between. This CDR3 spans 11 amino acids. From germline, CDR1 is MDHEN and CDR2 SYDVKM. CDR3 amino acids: CAIPGPRGAFF. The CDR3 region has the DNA TGTGCCATTCCCGGACCTCGAGGGGCTTTCTTT.

This CDR3 reads CASTPRGTDTQYF. The CDR3 nucleotides read TGTGCCAGCACTCCCCGGGGGACAGATACGCAGTATTTT. The rearrangement uses TRBV6-5 and TRBJ2-3; D perhaps matches TRBD2 (6 bases). The germline CDR1 and CDR2 sequences are MNHEY and SVGAGI. The CDR3 length is 13 residues. V shed 7 bases and J shed 3 bases, with 11 bases lying between them.

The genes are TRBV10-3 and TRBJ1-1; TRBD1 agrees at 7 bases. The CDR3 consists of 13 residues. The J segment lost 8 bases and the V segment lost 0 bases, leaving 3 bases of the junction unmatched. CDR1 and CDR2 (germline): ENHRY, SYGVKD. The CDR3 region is CAISESSDREAFF. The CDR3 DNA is TGTGCCATCAGTGAGTCTTCGGACAGGGAAGCTTTCTTT.

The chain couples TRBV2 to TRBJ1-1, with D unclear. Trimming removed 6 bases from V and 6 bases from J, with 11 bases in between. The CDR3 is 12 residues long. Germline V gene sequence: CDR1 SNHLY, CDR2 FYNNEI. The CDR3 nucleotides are TGTGCCAGCAGGGCGGTGAGGGCTGAAGCTTTCTTT. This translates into CASRAVRAEAFF.

DNA for the CDR3: TGTGCCAGCAGTAGTACAGGGGTGGGCGACTATGGCTACACCTTC. It encodes CASSSTGVGDYGYTF. The chain carries TRBV6-5 and TRBJ1-2, with 7 positions matching TRBD1. Looked up from germline, CDR1 is MNHEY and CDR2 is SVGAGI. J gave up 3 bases and V 5 bases, and 9 bases lay outside the gene matches. This CDR3 spans 15 amino acids.

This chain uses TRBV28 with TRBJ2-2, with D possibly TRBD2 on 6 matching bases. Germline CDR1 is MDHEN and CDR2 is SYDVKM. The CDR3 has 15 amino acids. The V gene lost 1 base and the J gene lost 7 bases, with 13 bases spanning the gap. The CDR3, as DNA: TGTGCCAGCAGTTTATATTCCCACGGGGGCGGGGAGCTGTTTTTT. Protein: CASSLYSHGGGELFF.

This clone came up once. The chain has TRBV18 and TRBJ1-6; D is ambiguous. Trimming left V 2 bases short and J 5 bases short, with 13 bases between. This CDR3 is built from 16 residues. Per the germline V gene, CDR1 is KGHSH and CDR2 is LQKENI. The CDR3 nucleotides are TGTGCCAGCTCACCAGGCGGAGGGAGAAATAATTCACCCCTCCACTTT. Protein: CASSPGGGRNNSPLHF.

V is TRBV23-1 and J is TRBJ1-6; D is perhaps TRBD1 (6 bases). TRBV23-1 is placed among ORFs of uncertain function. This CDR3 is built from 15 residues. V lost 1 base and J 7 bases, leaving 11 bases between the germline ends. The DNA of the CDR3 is TGCGCCAGCAGTCAATTAAACAGGGCCAATTCACCCCTCCACTTT. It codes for CASSQLNRANSPLHF.

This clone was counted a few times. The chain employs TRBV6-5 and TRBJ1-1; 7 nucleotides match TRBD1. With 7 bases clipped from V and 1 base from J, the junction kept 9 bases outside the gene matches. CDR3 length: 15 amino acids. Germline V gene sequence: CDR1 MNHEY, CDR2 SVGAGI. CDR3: CASTRPGQRNTEAFF. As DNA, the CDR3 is TGTGCCAGCACCCGCCCGGGACAGAGGAACACTGAAGCTTTCTTT.

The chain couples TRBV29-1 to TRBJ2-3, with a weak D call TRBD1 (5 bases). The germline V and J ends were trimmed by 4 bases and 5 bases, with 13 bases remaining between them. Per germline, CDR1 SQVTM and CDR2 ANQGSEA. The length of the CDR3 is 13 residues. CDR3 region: CSVGAVQGDTQYF. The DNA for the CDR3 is TGCAGCGTTGGGGCAGTCCAGGGAGATACGCAGTATTTT.

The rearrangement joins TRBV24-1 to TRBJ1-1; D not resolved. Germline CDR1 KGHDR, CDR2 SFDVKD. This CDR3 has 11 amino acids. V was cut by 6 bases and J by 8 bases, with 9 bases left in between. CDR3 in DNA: TGTGCCACCAGTCTTATGGGCGAAGCTTTCTTT. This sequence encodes CATSLMGEAFF.

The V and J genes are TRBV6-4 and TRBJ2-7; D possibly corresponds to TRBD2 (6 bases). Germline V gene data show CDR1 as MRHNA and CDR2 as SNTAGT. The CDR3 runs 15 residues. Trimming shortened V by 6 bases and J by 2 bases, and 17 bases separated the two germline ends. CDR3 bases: TGTGCCAGCAGCCGGAACGCGGGGCAACCCTACGAGCAGTACTTC. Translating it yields CASSRNAGQPYEQYF.

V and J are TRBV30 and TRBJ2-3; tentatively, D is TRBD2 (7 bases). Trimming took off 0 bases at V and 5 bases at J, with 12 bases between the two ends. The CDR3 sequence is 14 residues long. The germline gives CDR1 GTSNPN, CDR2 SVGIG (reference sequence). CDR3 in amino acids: CAWSVGGGGDTQYF. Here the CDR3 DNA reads TGTGCCTGGAGTGTCGGAGGGGGGGGAGATACGCAGTATTTT.

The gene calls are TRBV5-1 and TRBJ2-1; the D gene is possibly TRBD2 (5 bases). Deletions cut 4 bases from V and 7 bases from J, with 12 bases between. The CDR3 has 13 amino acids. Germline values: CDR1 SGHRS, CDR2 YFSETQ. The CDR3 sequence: CASSEGPGNEQFF. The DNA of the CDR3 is TGCGCCAGCAGCGAAGGACCGGGGAATGAGCAGTTCTTC.

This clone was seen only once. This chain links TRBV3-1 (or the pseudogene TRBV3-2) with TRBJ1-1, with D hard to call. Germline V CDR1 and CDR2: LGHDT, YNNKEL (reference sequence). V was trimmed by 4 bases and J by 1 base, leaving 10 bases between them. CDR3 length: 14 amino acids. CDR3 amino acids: CASSPTHQNTEAFF. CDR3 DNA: TGTGCCAGCAGCCCCACTCACCAGAACACTGAAGCTTTCTTT.

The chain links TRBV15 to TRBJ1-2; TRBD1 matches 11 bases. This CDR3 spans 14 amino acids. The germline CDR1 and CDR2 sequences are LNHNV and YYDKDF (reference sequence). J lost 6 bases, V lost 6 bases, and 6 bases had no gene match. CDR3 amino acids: CATRRTGGEDGYTF. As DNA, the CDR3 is TGTGCCACCAGAAGGACAGGGGGCGAGGATGGCTACACCTTC.

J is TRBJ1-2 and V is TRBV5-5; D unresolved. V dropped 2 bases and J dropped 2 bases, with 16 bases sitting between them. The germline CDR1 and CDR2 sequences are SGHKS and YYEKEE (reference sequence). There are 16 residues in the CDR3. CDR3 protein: CASSFGPMGGNYGYTF. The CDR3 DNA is TGTGCCAGCAGCTTCGGCCCCATGGGAGGGAACTATGGCTACACCTTC.

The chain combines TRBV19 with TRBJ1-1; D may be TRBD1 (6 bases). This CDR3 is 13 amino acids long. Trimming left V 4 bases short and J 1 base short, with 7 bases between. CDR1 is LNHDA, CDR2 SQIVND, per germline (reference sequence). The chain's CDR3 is CASSRGGNTEAFF. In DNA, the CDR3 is TGTGCCAGTAGTAGAGGGGGGAACACTGAAGCTTTCTTT.

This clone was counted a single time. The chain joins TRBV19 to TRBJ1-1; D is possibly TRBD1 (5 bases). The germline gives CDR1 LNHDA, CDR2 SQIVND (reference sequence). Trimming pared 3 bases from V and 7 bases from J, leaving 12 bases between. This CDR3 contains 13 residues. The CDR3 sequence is CASSIGQGREAFF. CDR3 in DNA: TGTGCCAGTAGTATTGGGCAGGGCCGTGAAGCTTTCTTT.

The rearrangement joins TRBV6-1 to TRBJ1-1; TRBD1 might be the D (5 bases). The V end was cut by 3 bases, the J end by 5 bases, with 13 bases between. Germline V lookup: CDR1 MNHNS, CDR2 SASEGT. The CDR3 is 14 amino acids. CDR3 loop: CASSESGGKTEAFF. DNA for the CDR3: TGTGCCAGCAGTGAGTCCGGGGGGAAAACTGAAGCTTTCTTT.

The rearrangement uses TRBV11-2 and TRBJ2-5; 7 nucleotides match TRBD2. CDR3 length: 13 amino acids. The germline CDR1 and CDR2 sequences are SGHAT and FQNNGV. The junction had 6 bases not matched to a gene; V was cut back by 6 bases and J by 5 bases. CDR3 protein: CASRAGGIETQYF. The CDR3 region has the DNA TGTGCCAGCAGAGCCGGGGGGATTGAGACCCAGTACTTC.

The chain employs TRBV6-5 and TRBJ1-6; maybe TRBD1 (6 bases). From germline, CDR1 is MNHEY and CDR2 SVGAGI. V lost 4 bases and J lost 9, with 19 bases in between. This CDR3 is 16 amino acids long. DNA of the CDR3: TGTGCCAGCAGTTCCCTTTCAGCGGGACAACGTTCACCCCTCCACTTT. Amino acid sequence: CASSSLSAGQRSPLHF.

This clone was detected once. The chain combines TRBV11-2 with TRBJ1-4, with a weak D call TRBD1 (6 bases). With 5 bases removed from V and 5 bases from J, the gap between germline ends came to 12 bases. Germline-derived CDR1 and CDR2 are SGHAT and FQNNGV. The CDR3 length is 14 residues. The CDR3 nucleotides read TGTGCCAGCAGCCCATCAACAGGGAATGAAAAACTGTTTTTT. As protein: CASSPSTGNEKLFF.

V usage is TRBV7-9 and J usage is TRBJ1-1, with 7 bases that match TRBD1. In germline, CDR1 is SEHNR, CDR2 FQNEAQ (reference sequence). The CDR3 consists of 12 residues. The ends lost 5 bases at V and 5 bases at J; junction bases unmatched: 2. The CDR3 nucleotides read TGTGCCAGCAGCCTCAGGGGGACTGAAGCTTTCTTT. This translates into CASSLRGTEAFF.

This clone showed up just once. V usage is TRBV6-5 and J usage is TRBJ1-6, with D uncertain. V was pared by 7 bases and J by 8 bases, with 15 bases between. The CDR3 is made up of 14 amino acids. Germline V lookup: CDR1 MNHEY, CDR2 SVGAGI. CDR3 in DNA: TGTGCCAGCACCTTAAACCTCGGGGATTCACCCCTCCACTTT. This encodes CASTLNLGDSPLHF.